The 9 T cell receptor beta chains reported below all come from one sample, sequenced in a study of T cell changes during pregnancy in multiple sclerosis (dated by TCRdb to about 2019). Libraries were constructed by the immunoSEQ multiplex PCR assay. This immuneACCESS table, as held by TCRdb, lists in-frame sequences with V and J called but not all clones. Of the missing ones, under half trace to an unresolved V gene in checked studies; the others have no known cause. The sample includes approximately 60,000 clones, with 80% to 95% observed a single time. The ten largest clones represent under 2.5% of the sample. The sample was peripheral blood, taken in the first trimester of pregnancy. The receptors were gathered from a female donor with multiple sclerosis, enrolled in a pregnancy study.

J is TRBJ1-5 and V is TRBV19, with D maybe TRBD1 (5 bases). The germline CDR1 and CDR2 sequences are LNHDA and SQIVND (reference sequence). V lost 5 bases, J lost 7 bases, and 18 bases lay in between. The CDR3 runs to 15 residues. CDR3 residues: CASSPPGEGRQPQHF. CDR3 in DNA: TGTGCCAGTAGTCCCCCGGGGGAGGGAAGACAGCCCCAGCATTTT. Full variable domain (missing parts from reference TRBV19 and TRBJ1-5): DGGITQSPKYLFRKEGQNVTLSCEQNLNHDAMYWYRQDPGQGLRLIYYSQIVNDFQKGDIAEGYSVSREKKESFPLTVTSAQKNPTAFYLCASSPPGEGRQPQHFGDGTRLSIL.

The CDR3 DNA is TGTGCCAGCAGCTTACGGACAGGGAGTGAGCAGTTCTTC. This codes for CASSLRTGSEQFF. The chain recombines TRBV11-2 with TRBJ2-1; 8 bases agree with TRBD1. The CDR3 extends over 13 amino acids. Losses at the gene ends were 2 bases for V and 9 bases for J; bases not matched to a gene: 3. Germline-derived CDR1 and CDR2 are SGHAT and FQNNGV.

The chain couples TRBV28 to TRBJ2-2, with 7 bases identical to TRBD2. Germline trimming cut 6 bases from V and 0 bases from J; bases unmatched to any gene: 7. The CDR3 covers 16 residues. Germline loops: CDR1 MDHEN, CDR2 SYDVKM. The CDR3, as DNA: TGTGCCAGCAGGCGAACGCTAGCGGCGAACACCGGGGAGCTGTTTTTT. As protein: CASRRTLAANTGELFF.

The chain employs TRBV10-3 and TRBJ1-2, with D unresolved. Trimming left V 7 bases short and J 2 bases short, with 8 bases between. Looked up from germline, CDR1 is ENHRY and CDR2 is SYGVKD. The CDR3 is 12 amino acids. CDR3 protein: CAIKWQNYGYTF. The CDR3 DNA reads as TGTGCCATCAAGTGGCAGAACTATGGCTACACCTTC.

The chain carries TRBV15 and TRBJ2-7; tentatively, D is TRBD1 (5 bases). CDR3 length: 16 residues. The germline V gene encodes CDR1 LNHNV and CDR2 YYDKDF (reference sequence). Trimming cost V 4 bases and J 9 bases, with 25 bases left between them. Here the CDR3 reads CATSTNTGSPMSGQYF. The DNA of the CDR3 is TGTGCCACCAGCACCAATACAGGCTCCCCGATGTCTGGGCAGTACTTC.

J is TRBJ2-1 and V is TRBV7-3; TRBD2 matches at 8 bases. The V segment lost 0 bases and the J segment 4 bases; nucleotides outside the gene matches: 2. The CDR3 has 15 amino acids. CDR1 is SGHTA, CDR2 FQGTGA, per germline. In nucleotides, the CDR3 is TGTGCCAGCAGCTTAACGGCTAGCGGGTACAATGAGCAGTTCTTC. Residues: CASSLTASGYNEQFF.

The chain carries TRBV5-1 and TRBJ2-7; 9 bases line up with TRBD1. The V and J ends lost 3 bases and 7 bases, in that order; junction bases with no gene match: 8. The CDR3 runs 14 residues. Germline V gene sequence: CDR1 SGHRS, CDR2 YFSETQ. The CDR3 region is CASSYWTGVGEQYF. CDR3 in DNA: TGCGCCAGCAGCTACTGGACAGGGGTGGGAGAGCAGTACTTC.

The chain carries TRBV7-8 and TRBJ2-2; 8 nucleotides line up with TRBD2. Trimming removed 5 bases from V and 3 bases from J; junction bases left unmatched: 5. The germline V gene has CDR1 SGHVS and CDR2 FQNEAQ. This CDR3 has 15 amino acids. CDR3 sequence (DNA): TGTGCCAGCAGCCCCTGGCGGGAGGACACCGGGGAGCTGTTTTTT. Its translation is CASSPWREDTGELFF.

The chain recombines TRBV5-4 with TRBJ2-3, with TRBD2 identical over 13 bases. Germline V gene lookup returns CDR1 SGHNT and CDR2 YYREEE (reference sequence). CDR3 size: 17 residues. V was clipped by 4 bases and J by 0 bases; unmatched bases: 5. The CDR3 region is CASSLPGLAGSTDTQYF. CDR3 nucleotides: TGTGCCAGCAGCCTCCCGGGACTAGCGGGAAGCACAGATACGCAGTATTTT.